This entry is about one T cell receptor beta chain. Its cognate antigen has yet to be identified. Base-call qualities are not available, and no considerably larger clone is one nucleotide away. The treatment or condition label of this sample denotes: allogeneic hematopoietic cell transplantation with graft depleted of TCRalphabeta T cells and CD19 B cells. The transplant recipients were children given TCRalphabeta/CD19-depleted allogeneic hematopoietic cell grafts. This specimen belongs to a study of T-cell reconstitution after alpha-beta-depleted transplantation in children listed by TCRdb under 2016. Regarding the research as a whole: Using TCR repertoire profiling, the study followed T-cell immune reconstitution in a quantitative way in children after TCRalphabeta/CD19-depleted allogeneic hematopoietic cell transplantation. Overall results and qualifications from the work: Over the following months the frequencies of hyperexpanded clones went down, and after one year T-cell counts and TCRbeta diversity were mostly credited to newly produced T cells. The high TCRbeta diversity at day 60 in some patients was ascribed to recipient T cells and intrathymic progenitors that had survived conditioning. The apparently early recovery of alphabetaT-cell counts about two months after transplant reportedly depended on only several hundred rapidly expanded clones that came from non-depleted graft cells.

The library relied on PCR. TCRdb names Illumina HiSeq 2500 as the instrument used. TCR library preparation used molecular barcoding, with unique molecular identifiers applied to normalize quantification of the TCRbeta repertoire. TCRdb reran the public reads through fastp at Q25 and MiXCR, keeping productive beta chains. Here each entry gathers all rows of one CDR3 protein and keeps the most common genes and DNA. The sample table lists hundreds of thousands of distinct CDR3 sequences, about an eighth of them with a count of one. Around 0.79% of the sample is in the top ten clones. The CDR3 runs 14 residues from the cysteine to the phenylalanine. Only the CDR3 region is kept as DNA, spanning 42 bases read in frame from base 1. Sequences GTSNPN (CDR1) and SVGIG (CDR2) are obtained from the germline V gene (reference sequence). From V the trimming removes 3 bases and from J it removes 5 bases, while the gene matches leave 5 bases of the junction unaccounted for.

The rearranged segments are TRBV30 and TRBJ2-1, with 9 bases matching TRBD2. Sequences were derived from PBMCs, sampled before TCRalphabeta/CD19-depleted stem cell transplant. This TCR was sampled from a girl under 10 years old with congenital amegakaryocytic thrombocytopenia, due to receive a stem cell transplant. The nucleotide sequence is TGTGCCTGGAGGAGACTAGCGGAGGACAATGAGCAGTTCTTC. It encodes CAWRRLAEDNEQFF. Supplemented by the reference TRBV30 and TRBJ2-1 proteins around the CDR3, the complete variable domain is SQTIHQWPATLVQPVGSPLSLECTVEGTSNPNLYWYRQAAGRGLQLLFYSVGIGQISSEVPQNLSASRPQDRQFILSSKKLLLSDSGFYLCAWRRLAEDNEQFFGPGTRLTVL.